This TCR beta chain was sequenced during a study of blood T cell repertoires in COVID-19 (dated by TCRdb to between 2020 and 2021). Context from the whole study: Samples from collaborators originated in the United States, Italy and Spain and spanned both the acute and convalescent phases of COVID-19. The prospective study material was composed of cDNA or gDNA derived from T cells, B-cell-depleted T cells, or PBMCs. Subjects who had been exposed to COVID-19, were actively infected with it, or had recovered from it provided the deeply sampled blood TCRbeta repertoires that made up the dataset. The repertoires were released in a freely available public database intended as a resource for research on the immune response to SARS-CoV-2. The samples were drawn from two sources: the first 160 participants of the ongoing ImmuneRACE study, and about 1,300 subjects contributed by 6 global collaborators. A de-identified subject ID, COVID-19 status, age in years and sex were almost always included in the sample metadata. Where available, HLA class I and class II types were taken from metadata supplied by the sample provider and were not determined by assay-based typing. General findings and caveats noted by the study authors: The quantity of clinical and demographic metadata differed by source and by participant and was supplied without curation.

Details on this clone: Its antigen specificity is not known. No qualities accompany the bases; no much larger clone lies one base away.

TCRbeta CDR3 regions were amplified from genomic DNA using the immunoSEQ Assay, a bias-controlled multiplex PCR. Per the original workflow: Nucleated cell counts per sample were estimated from amplification of reference gene primers within the assay. To quantify the absolute abundance of each unique TCRbeta CDR3 rearrangement, sequence reads were collapsed and filtered. For each sample, productive Simpson clonality was calculated as the square root of Simpson's diversity index across productive rearrangements. The table comes from immuneACCESS by way of TCRdb, which keeps in-frame sequences with V and J called. Part of the clones is missing from these tables; in studies checked, under half for an unresolved V gene and the rest for unknown reasons. Clone size and V and J calls were adopted from that table, with D and trimming inferred from the DNA. This sample is represented by 200,000 to 250,000 clones; about 90% of them were singletons. The ten top clones hold under 2.5% of the sample.

Whole blood was collected in K2EDTA tubes by collaborating institutions according to the institutions' own protocols. For TCRbeta analysis, collaborator samples were shipped as frozen whole blood, as isolated PBMCs, or as DNA extracted from either sample type. Reading the germline V gene (reference sequence) gives CDR1 LNHDA and CDR2 SQIVND. V has 4 bases trimmed and J has 6 bases trimmed; junction bases matching no gene number 13. The CDR3 contains 16 residues, cysteine and phenylalanine counted. Only the CDR3 DNA is retained, 48 bases long and in frame from the first base. The sequence is built from TRBV19 and TRBJ1-1, with 8 bases in between that match TRBD1. This sequence originates from a man aged 35 to 55 with active or convalescent COVID-19. The specimen sequenced was peripheral blood. The CDR3 has the sequence CASSTRTGQSIPEAFF. The sequence in DNA is TGTGCCAGTAGTACCCGGACAGGGCAATCAATCCCTGAAGCTTTCTTT.